This TCR beta chain is drawn from a study of blood T cell repertoires in COVID-19. Whole-study context: From the United States, Italy and Spain came samples of acute and convalescent COVID-19. From T cells, B-cell-depleted T cells, or PBMCs came the material, which was cDNA or gDNA.

Trimming removed 6 bases from V and 2 bases from J, with 15 bases in between. CDR3 length: 16 residues. The germline V gene has CDR1 KGHDR and CDR2 SFDVKD. Authors' analysis steps: Nucleated cell counts were estimated from reference gene primer amplification. Assay: immunoSEQ multiplex PCR; the TCRdb copy retains only in-frame clones and omits some. The V and J calls and the clone size are those of that table, but D and trimming were determined from the DNA. Of around 99,000 clones detected, around four fifths appear once; the ten largest clones hold 15% to 20%. The clonotype comes from a woman aged 55-69 years with acute or convalescent COVID-19. The chain links TRBV24-1 to TRBJ2-2; TRBD1 might be the D (5 bases). The sequencing input was peripheral blood. For the CDR3, the DNA is TGTGCCACCAGTCCTCTCCAGGGCGCCAACACCGGGGAGCTGTTTTTT. It yields the protein CATSPLQGANTGELFF.